Below are 10 T cell receptor beta chains sequenced from a single sample in a study of OX40 agonist ivuxolimab in advanced cancers. Library generation was performed with the immunoSEQ multiplex PCR assay. Entries here come from immuneACCESS through TCRdb and include only in-frame sequences with V and J called. Some clones fail to appear in such tables; in the studies checked, an unresolved V gene covers under half of the shortfall, and the cause of the remainder is unknown. This sample has more than 65,000 clones in its table, and about 89% of those were observed once. Together, the top ten hold under 0.35% of the sample. Sequencing was performed on CD4+ or CD8+ T cells sorted from blood, taken in a trial of the OX40 agonist ivuxolimab. Receptors were obtained from an adult with an advanced solid tumor such as melanoma, head and neck, liver or kidney cancer.

The genes are TRBV2 and TRBJ1-4; TRBD1 matches 9 bases. The V gene end was trimmed by 6 bases and the J gene end by 10 bases; junction bases not matched to a gene: 6. Germline assignment: CDR1 SNHLY and CDR2 FYNNEI. This CDR3 is built from 13 residues. CDR3 in amino acids: CASRTGGGGKLFF. The CDR3 DNA is TGTGCCAGCAGGACAGGGGGAGGGGGAAAACTGTTTTTT.

The chain has TRBV28 and TRBJ2-7; 7 positions agree with TRBD1. Trimming took 8 bases from V and 3 from J; bases not matched to a gene: 4. Germline V CDR1 and CDR2: MDHEN, SYDVKM. This CDR3 contains 12 residues. The CDR3 DNA reads as TGTGCCAGCTCGGGACAGCTCTACGAGCAGTACTTC. This gives the protein CASSGQLYEQYF.

On this clone: The junction does not match germline at one end; this may be a read error. The chain links TRBV19 to TRBJ1-1; D is undetermined. Germline V gene lookup returns CDR1 LNHDA and CDR2 SQIVND (reference sequence). The CDR3 covers 14 residues. The DNA for the CDR3 is TGTGCCAGTAGGATAGTCGGACTGAACACTGAAGCTTTCTTT. This gives the protein CASRIVGLNTEAFF.

The V call is TRBV11-1, the J call TRBJ2-1, with D perhaps TRBD1 (6 bases). The V end lost 6 bases, the J end lost 0 bases, and 15 bases lay between the germline ends. This CDR3 is built from 16 residues. Germline values: CDR1 SGHAT, CDR2 FQDESV (reference sequence). The CDR3 loop is CASRPDRSNSYNEQFF. Here the CDR3 DNA reads TGTGCCAGCAGGCCGGACAGATCCAACTCCTACAATGAGCAGTTCTTC.

This chain links TRBV28 with TRBJ1-1; TRBD1 might be the D (6 bases). CDR3 size: 16 residues. Germline values: CDR1 MDHEN, CDR2 SYDVKM. The ends were cut back, 0 bases at V and 10 bases at J, with 21 bases in the middle. This CDR3 is CASSLWVGVGAQRAFF. The CDR3 DNA sequence: TGTGCCAGCAGTTTATGGGTCGGGGTGGGGGCCCAGAGAGCTTTCTTT.

The chain has TRBV5-1 and TRBJ2-2; perhaps TRBD1 as D (5 bases). Trimming took 0 bases from V and 5 from J, leaving 11 bases between them. Germline loops: CDR1 SGHRS, CDR2 YFSETQ. The CDR3 extends over 15 amino acids. The CDR3 loop reads CASSLVQGGTGELFF. CDR3 DNA sequence: TGCGCCAGCAGCTTGGTTCAGGGTGGGACCGGGGAGCTGTTTTTT.

CDR3 sequence reads: CSAGGQTSYNEQFF. CDR3 in DNA: TGCAGCGCTGGAGGACAGACTTCCTACAATGAGCAGTTCTTC. The chain uses TRBV29-1 and TRBJ2-1, with D maybe TRBD1 (6 bases). The CDR3 consists of 14 residues. CDR1 is SQVTM and CDR2 is ANQGSEA in the germline V gene. Deletions cut 7 bases from V and 1 base from J, with 14 bases between.

This sequence joins TRBV15 and TRBJ2-7; TRBD2 matches 9 bases. The CDR3 spans 17 residues. Germline assignment: CDR1 LNHNV and CDR2 YYDKDF (reference sequence). V dropped 1 base and J dropped 6; count of bases not matched to a gene: 13. The CDR3 DNA sequence: TGTGCCACCAGCAGAGGGGGTAGCGGGAGTCTGTCGGGCGAGCAGTACTTC. The encoded protein is CATSRGGSGSLSGEQYF. The entire variable domain, with the rest obtained from reference TRBV15 and TRBJ2-7, is as follows: DAMVIQNPRYQVTQFGKPVTLSCSQTLNHNVMYWYQQKSSQAPKLLFHYYDKDFNNEADTPDNFQSRRPNTSFCFLDIRSPGLGDTAMYLCATSRGGSGSLSGEQYFGPGTRLTVT.

V is TRBV19 and J is TRBJ2-6, with D possibly being TRBD2 (6 bases). Germline CDR1 is LNHDA and CDR2 is SQIVND (reference sequence). The V and J ends lost 5 bases and 0 bases respectively, with 14 bases between them. This CDR3 contains 17 residues. CDR3 amino acids: CASSLGGRNSGANVLTF. The CDR3 DNA reads TGTGCCAGTAGTCTCGGGGGACGGAACTCTGGGGCCAACGTCCTGACTTTC.

V gene TRBV7-8 combines with J gene TRBJ1-6; D is uncertain. CDR3 length equals 15 residues. Between the trimmed V and J ends, which lost 2 bases and 4 bases, there was a span of 9 bases. The V gene's germline CDR1 is SGHVS and CDR2 FQNEAQ. The chain's CDR3 is CASSLPGSYNSPLHF. Here the CDR3 DNA reads TGTGCCAGCAGCTTACCGGGATCATATAATTCACCCCTCCACTTT.